These T cell receptor beta chains were read from a single sample in a study of resident and recirculating memory T cells in vitiligo. The data were produced by immunoSEQ multiplex PCR, yet TCRdb's version contains in-frame clones alone and is incomplete. The repertoire holds 35,000 to 45,000 clones, 80% to 95% seen once, with more than 3.5% in the top ten. Sequences were obtained from blood. The receptor source for this set is a male donor with vitiligo. The CDR3 runs from the conserved cysteine through the conserved F or W. Fields, in order: J gene, D gene, clone size, V gene, CDR3 protein, CDR3 DNA. D genes are given only for firm matches. Clone sizes are given selectively: once, few, many, or a class where the clone is expanded.

J gene: TRBJ2-1
D gene: NA
clone size: NA
V gene: TRBV5-3
CDR3 protein: CARSLHRAFGCHEQFF
CDR3 DNA: TGTGCCAGAAGCTTGCACAGGGCTTTCGGCTGTCATGAGCAGTTCTTC

J gene: TRBJ2-3
D gene: TRBD2
clone size: NA
V gene: TRBV9
CDR3 protein: CASSSGGRTYTDTQYF
CDR3 DNA: TGTGCCAGCAGCTCCGGGGGGAGGACCTACACAGATACGCAGTATTTT

J gene: TRBJ1-5
D gene: NA
clone size: NA
V gene: TRBV19
CDR3 protein: CASSSWQGSNQPQHF
CDR3 DNA: TGTGCCAGTAGTAGTTGGCAGGGTAGCAATCAGCCCCAGCATTTT

J gene: TRBJ1-2
D gene: NA
clone size: once
V gene: TRBV6-5
CDR3 protein: CASSRGVGYTF
CDR3 DNA: TGTGCCAGCTCGCGCGGGGTTGGCTACACCTTC

J gene: TRBJ2-1
D gene: TRBD2
clone size: few
V gene: TRBV6-1
CDR3 protein: CASSEESGGYNEQFF
CDR3 DNA: TGTGCCAGCAGTGAAGAGAGCGGGGGGTACAATGAGCAGTTCTTC

J gene: TRBJ1-1
D gene: TRBD1
clone size: NA
V gene: TRBV20-1
CDR3 protein: CSASLRGRAFF
CDR3 DNA: TGCAGTGCTAGCCTCAGGGGGAGGGCTTTCTTT

J gene: TRBJ1-4
D gene: NA
clone size: once
V gene: TRBV29-1
CDR3 protein: CSALPPGAGEKLFF
CDR3 DNA: TGCAGCGCCTTACCCCCAGGGGCTGGCGAAAAACTGTTTTTT

J gene: TRBJ2-3
D gene: TRBD2
clone size: NA
V gene: TRBV28
CDR3 protein: CASSSPAGGPIDTQYF
CDR3 DNA: TGTGCCAGCAGTTCTCCAGCGGGGGGGCCTATTGATACGCAGTATTTT

J gene: TRBJ1-1
D gene: NA
clone size: NA
V gene: TRBV2
CDR3 protein: CASSEQVNTEAFF
CDR3 DNA: TGTGCCAGCAGTGAGCAGGTGAACACTGAAGCTTTCTTT

J gene: TRBJ2-7
D gene: TRBD1
clone size: NA
V gene: TRBV5-1
CDR3 protein: CASSLGGTGPYEQYF
CDR3 DNA: TGCGCCAGCAGCTTGGGGGGGACAGGTCCCTACGAGCAGTACTTC